This entry features one TCR beta chain sequence. Antigen: not known. Assay: immunoSEQ multiplex PCR; the TCRdb copy retains only in-frame clones and omits some. The sample shows around 31,000 clones, approximately 93% of them seen only once. The source of the sample is a study of T cell responses to AZD1222 COVID-19 vaccine. Overall study results and limits: Females made up more of the donors, who were largely white British, and clonal diversity may have come out too low. In the spike-specific TCR repertoire, nearly half reportedly target unmutated variant regions. CD4 TCRs covered the whole spike, strongest at regions 160-218 and 743-854. Recipients of AZD1222 seropositive at baseline numbered only 6 or 7.

The CDR3 has 11 residues. Germline V lookup: CDR1 DFQATT, CDR2 SNEGSKA (reference sequence). V was shortened by 6 bases and J by 4 bases, with 9 bases between the two germline ends. The chain employs TRBV20-1 and TRBJ2-5, with unresolved D. This sample comprised peripheral blood, obtained on day 0 of AZD1222 vaccination. The TCR was taken from an adult in good health. CDR3 sequence (DNA): TGCAGTGCGGTTCAGCGAGAGACCCAGTACTTC. It is translated as CSAVQRETQYF.